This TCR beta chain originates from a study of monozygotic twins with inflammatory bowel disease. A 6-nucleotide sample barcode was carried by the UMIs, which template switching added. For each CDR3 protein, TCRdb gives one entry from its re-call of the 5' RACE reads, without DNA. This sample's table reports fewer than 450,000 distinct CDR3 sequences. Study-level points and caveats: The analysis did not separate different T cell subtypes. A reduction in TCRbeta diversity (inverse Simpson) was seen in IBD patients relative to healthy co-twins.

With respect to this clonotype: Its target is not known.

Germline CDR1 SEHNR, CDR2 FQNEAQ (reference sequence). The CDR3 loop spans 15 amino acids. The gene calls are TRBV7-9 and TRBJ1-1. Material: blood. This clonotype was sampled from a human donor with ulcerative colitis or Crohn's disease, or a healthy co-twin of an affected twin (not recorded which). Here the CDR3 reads CASSTSSGPNTEAFF.